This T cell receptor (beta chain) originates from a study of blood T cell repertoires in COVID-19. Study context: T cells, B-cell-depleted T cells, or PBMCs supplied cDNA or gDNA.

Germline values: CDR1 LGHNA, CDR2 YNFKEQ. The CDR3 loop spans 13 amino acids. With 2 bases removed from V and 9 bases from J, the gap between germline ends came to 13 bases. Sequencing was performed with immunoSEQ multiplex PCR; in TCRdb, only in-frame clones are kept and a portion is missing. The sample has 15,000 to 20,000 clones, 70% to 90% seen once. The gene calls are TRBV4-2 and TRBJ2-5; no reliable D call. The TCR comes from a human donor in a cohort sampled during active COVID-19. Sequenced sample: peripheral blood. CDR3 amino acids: CASSQTPERAQYF. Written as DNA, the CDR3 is TGTGCCAGCAGCCAAACCCCCGAACGGGCCCAGTACTTC.